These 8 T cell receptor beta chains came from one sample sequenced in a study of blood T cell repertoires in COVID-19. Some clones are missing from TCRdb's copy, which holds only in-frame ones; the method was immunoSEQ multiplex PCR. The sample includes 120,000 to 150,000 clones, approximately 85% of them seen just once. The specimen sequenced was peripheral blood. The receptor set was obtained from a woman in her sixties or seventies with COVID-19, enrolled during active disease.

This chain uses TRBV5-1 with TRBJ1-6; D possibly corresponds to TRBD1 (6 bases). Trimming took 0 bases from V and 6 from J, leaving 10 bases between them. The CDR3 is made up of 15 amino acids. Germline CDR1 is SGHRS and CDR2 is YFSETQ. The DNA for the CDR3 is TGCGCCAGCAGCTTGGGCCGGGACATTAATTCACCCCTCCACTTT. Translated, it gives CASSLGRDINSPLHF.

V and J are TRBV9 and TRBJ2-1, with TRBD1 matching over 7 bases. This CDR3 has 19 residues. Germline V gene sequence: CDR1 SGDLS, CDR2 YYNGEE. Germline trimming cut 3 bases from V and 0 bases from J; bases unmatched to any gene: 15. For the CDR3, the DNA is TGTGCCAGCAGCGGTGAGGGGGCGACGAGGGATAGCTCCTACAATGAGCAGTTCTTC. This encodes CASSGEGATRDSSYNEQFF.

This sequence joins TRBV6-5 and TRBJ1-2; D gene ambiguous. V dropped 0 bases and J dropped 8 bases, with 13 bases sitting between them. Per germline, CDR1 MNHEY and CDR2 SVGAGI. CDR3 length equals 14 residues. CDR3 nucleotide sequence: TGTGCCAGCAGTTACTCGAGGGAGAGACCCGGCTACACCTTC. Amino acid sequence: CASSYSRERPGYTF.

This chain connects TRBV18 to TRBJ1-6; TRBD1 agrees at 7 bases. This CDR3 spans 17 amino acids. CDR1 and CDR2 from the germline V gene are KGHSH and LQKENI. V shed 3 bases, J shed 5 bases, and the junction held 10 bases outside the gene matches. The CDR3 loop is CASSPNPMTGNNSPLHF. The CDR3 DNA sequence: TGTGCCAGCTCACCGAACCCTATGACAGGGAATAATTCACCCCTCCACTTT. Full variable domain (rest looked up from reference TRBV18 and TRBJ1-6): NAGVMQNPRHLVRRRGQEARLRCSPMKGHSHVYWYRQLPEEGLKFMVYLQKENIIDESGMPKERFSAEFPKEGPSILRIQQVVRGDSAAYFCASSPNPMTGNNSPLHFGNGTRLTVT.

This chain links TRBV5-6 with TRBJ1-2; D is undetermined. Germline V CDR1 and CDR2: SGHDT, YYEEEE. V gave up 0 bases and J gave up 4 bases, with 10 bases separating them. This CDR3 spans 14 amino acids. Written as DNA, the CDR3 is TGTGCCAGCAGCTTGGGGCGGGTTTCCTATGGCTACACCTTC. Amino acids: CASSLGRVSYGYTF.

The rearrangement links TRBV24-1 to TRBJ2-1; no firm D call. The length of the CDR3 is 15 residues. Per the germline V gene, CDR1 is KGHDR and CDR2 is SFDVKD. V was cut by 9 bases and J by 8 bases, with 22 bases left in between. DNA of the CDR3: TGTGCCACCTCTCGCGCCAGCCTCGACTTACATGAGCAGTTCTTC. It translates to CATSRASLDLHEQFF.

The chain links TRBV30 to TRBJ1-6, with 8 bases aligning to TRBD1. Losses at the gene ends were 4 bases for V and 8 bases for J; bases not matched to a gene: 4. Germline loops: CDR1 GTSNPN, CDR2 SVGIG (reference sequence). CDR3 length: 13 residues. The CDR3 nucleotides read TGTGCCTGGACAACAGGGGGGGATTCACCCCTCCACTTT. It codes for CAWTTGGDSPLHF.

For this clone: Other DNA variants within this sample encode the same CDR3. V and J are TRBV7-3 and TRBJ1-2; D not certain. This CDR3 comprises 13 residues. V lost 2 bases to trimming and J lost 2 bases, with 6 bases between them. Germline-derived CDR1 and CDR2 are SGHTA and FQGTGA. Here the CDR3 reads CASSLGQNYGYTF. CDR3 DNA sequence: TGTGCCAGCAGCTTAGGCCAGAACTATGGCTACACCTTC.